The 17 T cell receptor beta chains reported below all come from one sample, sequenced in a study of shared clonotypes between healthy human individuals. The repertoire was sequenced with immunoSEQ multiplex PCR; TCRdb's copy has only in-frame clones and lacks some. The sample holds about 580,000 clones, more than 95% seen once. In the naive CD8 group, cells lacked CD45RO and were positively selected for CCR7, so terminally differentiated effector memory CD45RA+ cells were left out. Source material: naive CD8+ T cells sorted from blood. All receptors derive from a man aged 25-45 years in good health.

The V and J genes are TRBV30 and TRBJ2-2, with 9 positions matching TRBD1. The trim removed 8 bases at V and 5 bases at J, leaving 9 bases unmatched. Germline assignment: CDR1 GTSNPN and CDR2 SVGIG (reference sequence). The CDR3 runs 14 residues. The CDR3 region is CAEPGQGSTGELFF. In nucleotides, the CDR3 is TGTGCCGAACCGGGACAGGGTTCGACCGGGGAGCTGTTTTTT. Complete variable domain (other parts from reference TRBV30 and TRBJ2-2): SQTIHQWPATLVQPVGSPLSLECTVEGTSNPNLYWYRQAAGRGLQLLFYSVGIGQISSEVPQNLSASRPQDRQFILSSKKLLLSDSGFYLCAEPGQGSTGELFFGEGSRLTVL.

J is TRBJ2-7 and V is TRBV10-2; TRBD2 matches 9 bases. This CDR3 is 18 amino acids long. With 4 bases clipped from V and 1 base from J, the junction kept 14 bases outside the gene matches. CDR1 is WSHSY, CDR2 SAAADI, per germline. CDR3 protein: CASSGPRTSAAISYEQYF. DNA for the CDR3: TGCGCCAGCAGTGGCCCCCGGACTAGCGCAGCCATTTCCTACGAGCAGTACTTC.

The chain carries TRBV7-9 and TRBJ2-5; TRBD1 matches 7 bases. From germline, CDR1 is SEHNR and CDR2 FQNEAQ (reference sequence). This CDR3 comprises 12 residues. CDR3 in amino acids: CGYAAGGETQYF. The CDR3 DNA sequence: TGTGGATACGCAGCAGGGGGAGAGACCCAGTACTTC.

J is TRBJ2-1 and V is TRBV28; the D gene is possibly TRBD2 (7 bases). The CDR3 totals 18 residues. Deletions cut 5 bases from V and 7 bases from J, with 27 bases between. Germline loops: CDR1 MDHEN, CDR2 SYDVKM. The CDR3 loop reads CASSPQGWGGPLWNEQFF. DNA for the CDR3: TGTGCCAGCAGTCCTCAGGGGTGGGGGGGCCCCCTGTGGAATGAGCAGTTCTTC.

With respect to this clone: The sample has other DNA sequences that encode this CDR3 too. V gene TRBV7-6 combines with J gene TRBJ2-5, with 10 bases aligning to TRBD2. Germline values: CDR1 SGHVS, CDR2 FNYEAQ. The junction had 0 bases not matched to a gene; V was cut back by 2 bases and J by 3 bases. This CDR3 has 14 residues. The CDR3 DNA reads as TGTGCCAGCAGCTTACTAGCGGGAGAAGAGACCCAGTACTTC. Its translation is CASSLLAGEETQYF.

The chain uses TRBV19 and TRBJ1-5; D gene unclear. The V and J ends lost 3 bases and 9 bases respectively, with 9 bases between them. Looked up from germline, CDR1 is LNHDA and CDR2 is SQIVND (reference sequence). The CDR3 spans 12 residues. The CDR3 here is CASSIGNLPQHF. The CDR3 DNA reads TGTGCCAGTAGTATCGGGAATTTGCCCCAGCATTTT.

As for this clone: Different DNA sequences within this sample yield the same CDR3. Written as DNA, the CDR3 is TGTGCCAGCAGCGTAGGCACAGATACGCAGTATTTT. It is translated as CASSVGTDTQYF. The gene calls are TRBV9 and TRBJ2-3; D unresolved. V dropped 0 bases and J dropped 1 base, with 0 bases sitting between them. CDR1 and CDR2 (germline): SGDLS, YYNGEE. The CDR3 has 12 residues.

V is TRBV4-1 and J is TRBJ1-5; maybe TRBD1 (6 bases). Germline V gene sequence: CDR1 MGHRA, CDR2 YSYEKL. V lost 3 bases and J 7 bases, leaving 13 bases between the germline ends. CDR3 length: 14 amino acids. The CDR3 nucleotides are TGCGCCAGCAGCCAGAGGTCACAGGGACAGCCCCAGCATTTT. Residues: CASSQRSQGQPQHF.

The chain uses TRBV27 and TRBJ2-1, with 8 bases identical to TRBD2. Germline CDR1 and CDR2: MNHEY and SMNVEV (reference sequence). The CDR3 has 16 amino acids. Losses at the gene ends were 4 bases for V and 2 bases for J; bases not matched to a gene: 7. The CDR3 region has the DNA TGTGCCAGCAGTTCCCTAACTAGCGGCCCCTACAATGAGCAGTTCTTC. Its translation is CASSSLTSGPYNEQFF.

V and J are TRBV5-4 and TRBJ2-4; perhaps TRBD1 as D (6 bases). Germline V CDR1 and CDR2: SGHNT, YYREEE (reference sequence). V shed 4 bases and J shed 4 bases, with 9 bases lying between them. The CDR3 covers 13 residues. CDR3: CASSPDSKNIQYF. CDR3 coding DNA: TGTGCCAGCAGCCCGGACAGTAAAAACATTCAGTACTTC.

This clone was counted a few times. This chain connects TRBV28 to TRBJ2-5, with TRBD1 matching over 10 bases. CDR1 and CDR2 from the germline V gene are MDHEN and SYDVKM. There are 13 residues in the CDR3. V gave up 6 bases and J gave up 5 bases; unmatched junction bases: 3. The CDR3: CASRDRGTETQYF. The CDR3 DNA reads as TGTGCCAGCAGGGACAGGGGGACGGAGACCCAGTACTTC.

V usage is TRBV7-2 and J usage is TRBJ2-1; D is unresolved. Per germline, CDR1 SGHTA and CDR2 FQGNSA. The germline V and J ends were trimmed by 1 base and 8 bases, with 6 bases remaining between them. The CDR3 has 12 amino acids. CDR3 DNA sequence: TGTGCCAGCAGCTTAGATGTGTATGAGCAGTTCTTC. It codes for CASSLDVYEQFF.

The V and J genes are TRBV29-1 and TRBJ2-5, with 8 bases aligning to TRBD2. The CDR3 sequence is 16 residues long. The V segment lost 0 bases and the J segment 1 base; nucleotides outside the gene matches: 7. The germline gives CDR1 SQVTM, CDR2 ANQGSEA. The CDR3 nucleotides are TGCAGCGTTGAAGATCAACTAGCGGTGATCCAAGAGACCCAGTACTTC. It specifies CSVEDQLAVIQETQYF.

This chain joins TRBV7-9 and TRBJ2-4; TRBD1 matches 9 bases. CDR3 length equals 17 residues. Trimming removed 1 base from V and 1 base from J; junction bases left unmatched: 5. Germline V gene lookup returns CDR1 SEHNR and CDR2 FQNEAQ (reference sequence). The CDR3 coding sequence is TGTGCCAGCAGCTTAGTGGACAGGGGAGTTGCCAAAAACATTCAGTACTTC. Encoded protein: CASSLVDRGVAKNIQYF. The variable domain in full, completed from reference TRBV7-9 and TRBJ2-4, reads DTGVSQNPRHKITKRGQNVTFRCDPISEHNRLYWYRQTLGQGPEFLTYFQNEAQLEKSRLLSDRFSAERPKGSFSTLEIQRTEQGDSAMYLCASSLVDRGVAKNIQYFGAGTRLSVL.

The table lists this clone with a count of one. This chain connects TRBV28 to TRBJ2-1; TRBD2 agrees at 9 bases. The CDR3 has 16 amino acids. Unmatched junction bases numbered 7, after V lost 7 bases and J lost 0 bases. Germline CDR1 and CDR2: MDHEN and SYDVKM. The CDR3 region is CASMAGGSSSYNEQFF. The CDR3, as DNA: TGTGCCAGCATGGCGGGAGGGTCCAGCTCCTACAATGAGCAGTTCTTC.

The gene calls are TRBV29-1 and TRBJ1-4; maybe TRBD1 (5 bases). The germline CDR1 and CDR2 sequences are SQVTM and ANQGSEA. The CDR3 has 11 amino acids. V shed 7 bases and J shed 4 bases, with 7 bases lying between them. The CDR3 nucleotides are TGCAGCGCGACAGATAATGAAAAACTGTTTTTT. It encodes CSATDNEKLFF.

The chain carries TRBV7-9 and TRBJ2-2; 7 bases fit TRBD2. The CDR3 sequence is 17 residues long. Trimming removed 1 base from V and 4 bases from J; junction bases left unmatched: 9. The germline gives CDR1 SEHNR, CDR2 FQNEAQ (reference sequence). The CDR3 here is CASSLDPGEGGTGELFF. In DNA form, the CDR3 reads TGTGCCAGCAGCTTAGATCCCGGGGAGGGAGGCACCGGGGAGCTGTTTTTT.